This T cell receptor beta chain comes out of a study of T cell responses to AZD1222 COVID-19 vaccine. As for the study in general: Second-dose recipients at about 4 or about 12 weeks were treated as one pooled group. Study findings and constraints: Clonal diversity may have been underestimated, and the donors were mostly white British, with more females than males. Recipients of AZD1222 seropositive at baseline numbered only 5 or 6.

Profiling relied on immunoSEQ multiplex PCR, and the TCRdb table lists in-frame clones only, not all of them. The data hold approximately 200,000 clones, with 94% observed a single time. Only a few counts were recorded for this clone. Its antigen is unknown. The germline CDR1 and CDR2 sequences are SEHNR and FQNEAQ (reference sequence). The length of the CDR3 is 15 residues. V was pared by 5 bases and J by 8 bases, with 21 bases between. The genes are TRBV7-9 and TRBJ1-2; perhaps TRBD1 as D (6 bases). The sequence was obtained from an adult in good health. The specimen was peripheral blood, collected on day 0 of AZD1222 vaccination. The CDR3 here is CASSKSGTSSSGYTF. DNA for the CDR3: TGTGCCAGCAGCAAATCCGGGACATCTTCATCAGGCTACACCTTC.